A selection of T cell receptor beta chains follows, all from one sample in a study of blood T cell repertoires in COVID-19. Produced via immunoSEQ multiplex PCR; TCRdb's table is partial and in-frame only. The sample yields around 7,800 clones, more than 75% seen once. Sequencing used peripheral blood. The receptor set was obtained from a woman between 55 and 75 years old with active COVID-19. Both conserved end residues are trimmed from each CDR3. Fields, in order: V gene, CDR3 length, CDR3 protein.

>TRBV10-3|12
AISWTGGDSPLH
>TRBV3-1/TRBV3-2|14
ASSPTGGEGYYGYT
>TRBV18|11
ASSPTVKGGYT
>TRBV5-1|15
ASSLDSVPGVAYGYT
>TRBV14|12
ASSQVFRGSSLH
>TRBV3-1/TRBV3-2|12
ASSHRGNTGELF
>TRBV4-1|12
ASSLGQTWEKLF
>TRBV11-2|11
ASSTGAAWQAF
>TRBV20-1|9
SAPSGIVQY
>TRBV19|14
ASSQLAGDITDTQY
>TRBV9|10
ASSSLTDEQY
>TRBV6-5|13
ASSYFGRGSGGYT
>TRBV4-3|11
ASSQDRYDTQY
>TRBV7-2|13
ASSSPGGGTGELF
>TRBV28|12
ASSPGGSNQPQH
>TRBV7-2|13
ASSSRTAHRYGYT
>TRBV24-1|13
ATSTSGGFTDTQY
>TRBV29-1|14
SVEGLGAGVDNEQF
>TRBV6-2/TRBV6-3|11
ASSYADTAELF
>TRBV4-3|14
ASSRGGGDSYNEQF
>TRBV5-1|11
ASSGGTGYGYT
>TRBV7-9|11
ASSLVGRNEQF
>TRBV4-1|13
ASSQAGTGNSPLH
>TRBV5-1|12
ASSPPTAGDTQY
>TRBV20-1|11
SASVGTGYGYT
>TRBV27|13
ASRPGTSGYNEQF
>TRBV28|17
ASSSPGLRVLFTDNEQF
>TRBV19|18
ASSISSLWRGRSYNSPLH
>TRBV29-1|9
SVVGLGAPF
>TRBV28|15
ASSLNSGTGDPYGYT
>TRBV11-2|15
ASSKNPPGTYQETQY
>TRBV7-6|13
ASSLGHLSNQPQH
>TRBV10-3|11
ATNPVLNEKLF
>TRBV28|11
ASEDRERLELF
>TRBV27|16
ASSLSKTTGGSTDTQY
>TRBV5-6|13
ASSADLRPGNTIY
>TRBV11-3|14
ASSPRGAGSYNEQF
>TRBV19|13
ASSSGQWRGNTIY